Listed below are T cell receptor beta chains from one sample, sequenced in a study of blood T cell repertoires in COVID-19. Profiling relied on immunoSEQ multiplex PCR, and the TCRdb table lists in-frame clones only, not all of them. The sample consists of 200,000 to 250,000 clones, 70% to 85% of them appearing once. Sequencing input: PBMCs or T cells enriched from blood (not recorded which). Receptor source: a woman aged 55-69 years who had recovered from COVID-19. CDR3s include the opening cysteine and the closing phenylalanine or tryptophan. D genes are given only for firm matches. Size is stated for part of the rows, as once, few or many counts, or as a class when the clone is expanded.

CDR3	DNA	length	J	size	V	D
CASSLRTGELFF	TGTGCCAGCAGCTTACGTACCGGGGAGCTGTTTTTT	12	TRBJ2-2	-	TRBV7-3	-
CSVNDPRGGQPQHF	TGCAGCGTTAACGACCCGAGAGGGGGTCAGCCCCAGCATTTT	14	TRBJ1-5	-	TRBV29-1	-
CASSPQITSANEQFF	TGTGCCAGCAGCCCGCAAATTACTAGCGCCAATGAGCAGTTCTTC	15	TRBJ2-1	few	TRBV7-2	TRBD2
CASSYFPGRGTEAFF	TGTGCCAGCAGTTACTTTCCGGGGCGGGGGACTGAAGCTTTCTTT	15	TRBJ1-1	-	TRBV6-5	-
CATRGAGVIETQYF	TGTGCCACCCGCGGGGCGGGAGTGATCGAGACCCAGTACTTC	14	TRBJ2-5	-	TRBV7-2	TRBD2
CAWSVGGTGTYEQYF	TGTGCCTGGAGTGTCGGAGGGACAGGGACCTACGAGCAGTACTTC	15	TRBJ2-7	-	TRBV30	TRBD1
CASSYLGTENTEAFF	TGCGCCAGCAGCTATCTCGGGACAGAGAACACTGAAGCTTTCTTT	15	TRBJ1-1	-	TRBV5-1	TRBD1
CAWSPLAGGPSDTGELFF	TGTGCCTGGAGTCCCCTAGCGGGAGGGCCCTCGGACACCGGGGAGCTGTTTTTT	18	TRBJ2-2	-	TRBV30	TRBD2
CSALRRTEAFF	TGCAGTGCCCTACGGAGGACTGAAGCTTTCTTT	11	TRBJ1-1	-	TRBV20-1	-
CASSMGLVYEQYF	TGTGCCAGTAGTATGGGGCTAGTATACGAGCAGTACTTC	13	TRBJ2-7	-	TRBV19	-
CASSFSGGEINEQFF	TGTGCCAGTTCCTTTAGCGGGGGGGAGATAAATGAGCAGTTCTTC	15	TRBJ2-1	-	TRBV19	TRBD2
CASSLADGLANYGYTF	TGTGCCAGCAGCCTGGCCGACGGCCTAGCTAACTATGGCTACACCTTC	16	TRBJ1-2	once	TRBV5-6	-
CASSLRDRAFDEQYF	TGTGCCAGCAGCCTCCGGGACAGGGCCTTTGACGAGCAGTACTTC	15	TRBJ2-7	-	TRBV11-2	TRBD1
CASSFSGLAGANTGELFF	TGTGCCAGCAGTTTCTCGGGACTAGCGGGTGCGAACACCGGGGAGCTGTTTTTT	18	TRBJ2-2	-	TRBV27	TRBD2
CASSNGTGGYNEQFF	TGTGCCAGCAGTAACGGGACAGGGGGCTACAATGAGCAGTTCTTC	15	TRBJ2-1	few	TRBV6-4	TRBD1
CASSRNTGTAYEQYF	TGTGCCAGCAGCAGAAACACCGGGACAGCCTACGAGCAGTACTTC	15	TRBJ2-7	-	TRBV14	TRBD1
CASSLQRGFSDTQYF	TGTGCCAGCAGCCTACAGAGGGGGTTCTCAGATACGCAGTATTTT	15	TRBJ2-3	-	TRBV4-2	-
CASSQDLSQDNEKLFF	TGTGCCAGCAGCCAAGACTTATCCCAGGATAACGAAAAACTGTTTTTT	16	TRBJ1-4	-	TRBV4-2	-